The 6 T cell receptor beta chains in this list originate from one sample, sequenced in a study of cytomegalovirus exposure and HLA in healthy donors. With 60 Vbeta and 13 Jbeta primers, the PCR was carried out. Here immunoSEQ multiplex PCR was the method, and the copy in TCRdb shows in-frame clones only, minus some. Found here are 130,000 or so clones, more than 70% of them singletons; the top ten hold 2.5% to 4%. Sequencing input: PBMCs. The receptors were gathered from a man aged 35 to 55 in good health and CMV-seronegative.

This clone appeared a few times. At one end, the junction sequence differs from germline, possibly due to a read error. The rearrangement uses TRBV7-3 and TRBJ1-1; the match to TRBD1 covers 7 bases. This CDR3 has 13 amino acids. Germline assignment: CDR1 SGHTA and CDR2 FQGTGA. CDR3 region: CACSLQGISEAFF. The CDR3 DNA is TGTGCCTGCAGCCTACAGGGGATAAGTGAAGCTTTCTTT.

The CDR3 is CASSATGFANYGYTF. The DNA of the CDR3 is TGTGCCAGCAGCGCGACAGGTTTCGCTAACTATGGCTACACCTTC. The chain has TRBV9 and TRBJ1-2; tentative D call: TRBD1 (6 bases). The V gene lost 3 bases and the J gene lost 0 bases, with 12 bases spanning the gap. CDR3 size: 15 residues. Germline lookup yields CDR1 SGDLS and CDR2 YYNGEE.

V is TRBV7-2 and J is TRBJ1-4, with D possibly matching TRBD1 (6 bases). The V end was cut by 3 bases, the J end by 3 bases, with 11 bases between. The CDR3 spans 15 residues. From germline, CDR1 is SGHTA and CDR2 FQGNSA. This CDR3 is CASSLQGTSNEKLFF. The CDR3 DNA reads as TGTGCCAGCAGCTTGCAGGGGACCTCTAATGAAAAACTGTTTTTT.

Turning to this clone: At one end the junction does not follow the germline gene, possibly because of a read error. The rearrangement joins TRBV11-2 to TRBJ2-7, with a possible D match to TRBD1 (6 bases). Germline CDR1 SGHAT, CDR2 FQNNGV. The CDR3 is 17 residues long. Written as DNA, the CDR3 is TGTGCCGGCAGCTTAGAACCCTGGGGGCAAAATACCGACGAGCAGTACTTC. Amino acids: CAGSLEPWGQNTDEQYF.

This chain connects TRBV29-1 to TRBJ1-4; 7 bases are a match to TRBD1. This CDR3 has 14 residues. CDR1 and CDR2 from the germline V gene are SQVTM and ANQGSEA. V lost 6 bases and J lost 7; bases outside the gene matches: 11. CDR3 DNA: TGCAGCGTCGCTAGACAGGGTTTAGGTGAAAAACTGTTTTTT. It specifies CSVARQGLGEKLFF.

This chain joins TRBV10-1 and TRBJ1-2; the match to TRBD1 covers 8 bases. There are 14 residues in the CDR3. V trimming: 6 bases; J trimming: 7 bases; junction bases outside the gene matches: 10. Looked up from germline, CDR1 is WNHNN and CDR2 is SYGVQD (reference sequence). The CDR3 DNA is TGCGCCAGCAGCCCAACGGCAGGGGGCCTTGGCTACACCTTC. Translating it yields CASSPTAGGLGYTF.